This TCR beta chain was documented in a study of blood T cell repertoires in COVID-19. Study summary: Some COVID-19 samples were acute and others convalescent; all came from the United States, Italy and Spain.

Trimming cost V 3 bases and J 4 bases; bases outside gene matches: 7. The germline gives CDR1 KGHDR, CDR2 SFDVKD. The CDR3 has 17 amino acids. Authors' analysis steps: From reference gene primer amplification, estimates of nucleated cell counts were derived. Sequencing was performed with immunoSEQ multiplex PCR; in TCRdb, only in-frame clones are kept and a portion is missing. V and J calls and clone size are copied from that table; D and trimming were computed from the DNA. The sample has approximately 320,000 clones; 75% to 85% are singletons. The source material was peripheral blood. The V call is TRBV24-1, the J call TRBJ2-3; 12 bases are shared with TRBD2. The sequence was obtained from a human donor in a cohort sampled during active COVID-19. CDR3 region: CATSDPPSGGGPDTQYF. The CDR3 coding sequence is TGTGCCACCAGTGATCCTCCTAGCGGGGGGGGTCCAGATACGCAGTATTTT.